The following is a T cell receptor (beta chain) sequence with its context. This clone is considered medium-sized (0.01 to 0.1%). Its recognized antigen is unknown. Base qualities are not at hand, and no much larger clone is one base apart. The sample belongs to a study of radiation and T cells in renal cell carcinoma (TCRdb year 2020). About the investigation overall: A total of some 51 samples underwent TCR beta sequencing, made up of some 26 tumors and around 27 peripheral blood samples. A total of roughly 4 million unique CDR3 nucleotide sequences, encoding 2.5 million to 3 million unique CDR3 amino acid sequences, were found across all 50 or so samples.

What the time point label conveys for this sample: tumor resected at nephrectomy. The meaning of the sample's treatment or condition label: 15 Gy SBRT to primary tumor, nephrectomy 4 weeks later. Samples came from a clinical trial, in which primary renal cell carcinomas received 15 Gy stereotactic body radiation therapy followed by nephrectomy 4 weeks later. Renal cell carcinoma with clear cell pathology was present in all patients. Tumor processing involved mechanical dissociation, digestion with collagenase/hyaluronidase at 37 degrees C, handling in gentleMACS C tubes, and storage in liquid nitrogen. The QIAamp DNA Blood Mini Kit (Qiagen) was used to prepare genomic DNA for TCR sequencing. Only samples passing all quality control checks were included in the analyses. What the research found in general, with its limitations: An increase in top tumor clonotypes in blood was observed from baseline to 2 weeks post-radiation, followed by contraction by 4 weeks, which was taken to suggest transient expansion of tumor-resident clones. Irradiated tumors contained more dominant CDR3 motifs, and these motifs occupied a larger share of the repertoire than in control tumors. Irradiated tumors showed higher TCR clonality than controls, with the top 100 clonotypes averaging around 50% of the repertoire versus roughly 43% in nephrectomy-only tumors. Intratumoral heterogeneity went uncaptured because the only tumor material available was small regions of around 1 g. Because pretreatment tumor biopsies were not available, the study could not determine whether clonotypes were already present within the tumor at baseline. Because the trial had a single-armed design, the trial could not examine how radiation dose or scheduling affected the TCR repertoire.

TCR beta libraries were generated from genomic DNA with the immunoSEQ kit, following the manufacturer's recommendations. To prepare libraries, a first multiplex PCR with proprietary primers was run, followed by a second PCR that added unique barcodes, and a bead cleanup was done after each round. Each sample batch included a kit-provided positive control reaction and a negative control reaction. The final libraries underwent checking on an Agilent 4200 TapeStation D1000 ScreenTape, volumetric pooling, and quantification by qPCR. Sequencing was performed on an Illumina NextSeq500 with a MidOutput 150-cycle cartridge, and 156 Read1 and 15 Index1 cycles were run with kit custom primers. The pooled library was loaded at approximately 0.95 pM with an approximately 20% PhiX control spike-in. Per the authors' processing: The vendor-processed data were analyzed in R, and a clonotype was defined as all T cells that share the same CDR3 nucleotide sequence. In the clone abundance analyses, frequencies in each sample were normalized to that sample's 10,000 most abundant clones. Before analysis, public T cell clones were removed, and these numbered fewer than five per sample on average. Dominant motif analysis used ImmunoMap with the PAM10 matrix, gap penalty 30 and homology threshold 0.3; motifs with cumulative frequency at least 0.01 counted as dominant. A difference in abundance of at least 32-fold between compartments was used to define tumor-enriched and baseline blood-enriched clonotypes. Tumor-blood repertoire similarity was measured with the Baroni-Urbani and Buser coefficient, and groups were compared using two-tailed Wilcoxon tests in R. Here the immuneACCESS table is served through TCRdb, limited to in-frame sequences with V and J called. Missing clones are a known gap in these copies; in checked studies unresolved V genes cover under half, and the rest lacks a known reason. D and trimming were read from the DNA, whereas the V and J calls and clone size are those reported in that table. The sample has around 4,800 clones on record, approximately 60% of them singletons. The ten largest clones represent roughly 57% of the sample.

Inclusive of the bounding cysteine and phenylalanine, the CDR3 is 13 residues long. Only the CDR3 portion is preserved as DNA: 39 bases, with reading frame beginning at the first base. Per the germline V gene, SGHTA is the CDR1 and FQGTGA is the CDR2. V is cut back by 5 bases and J by 8 bases, with 8 bases in the junction unmatched. The sequence derives from a man between 60 and 70 years old with renal cell carcinoma. The chain joins TRBV7-3 to TRBJ2-7; 8 of the junction bases match TRBD1. The sequencing used tumor tissue, collected from a patient whose treatment included radiotherapy and nephrectomy. The CDR3 reads CASSQDRGQQQYF. The sequenced DNA is TGTGCCAGCAGCCAAGACAGGGGTCAGCAGCAGTACTTC.